These T cell receptor beta chains were read from a single sample in a study of cytomegalovirus exposure and HLA in healthy donors. Some clones are missing from TCRdb's copy, which holds only in-frame ones; the method was immunoSEQ multiplex PCR. The sample lists fewer than 130,000 clones, approximately 84% occurring once. Sequencing used PBMCs. The receptors here all came from a man between 40 and 49 years old in good health and CMV-seronegative. The CDR3 runs from the conserved cysteine through the conserved F or W. D genes are given only for firm matches. Some rows mark clone size as missing; the rest say once, few, many or name a class of expanded clone.

-,TRBD2,TRBJ2-1,TRBV7-3,CASSLNGGAENEQFF,TGTGCCAGCAGCTTAAACGGGGGGGCCGAGAATGAGCAGTTCTTC
-,-,TRBJ1-5,TRBV4-2,CASSPAVQGAQPQHF,TGTGCCAGCAGCCCAGCCGTACAGGGAGCACAGCCCCAGCATTTT
-,TRBD1,TRBJ1-5,TRBV15,CATSGRDSDGVQAQHF,TGTGCCACCAGCGGCCGGGACAGTGACGGTGTGCAGGCCCAGCATTTT
-,-,TRBJ1-4,TRBV20-1,CSARYYEKLFF,TGCAGTGCTAGGTATTATGAAAAACTGTTTTTT
-,TRBD1,TRBJ1-2,TRBV28,CASSWGTGQARGYTF,TGTGCCAGCAGTTGGGGGACAGGACAAGCGAGGGGCTACACCTTC
-,TRBD1,TRBJ2-1,TRBV9,CASSVMDRGAPNEQFF,TGTGCCAGCAGCGTGATGGACAGGGGAGCCCCTAATGAGCAGTTCTTC
few,TRBD2,TRBJ2-2,TRBV11-3,CASSLPSGGIPGELFF,TGTGCCAGCAGCTTGCCTAGCGGGGGTATACCCGGGGAGCTGTTTTTT
-,TRBD1,TRBJ2-5,TRBV28,CASRTYRGPLWTQETQYF,TGTGCCAGCAGAACCTACAGGGGACCATTATGGACCCAAGAGACCCAGTACTTC
-,TRBD1,TRBJ2-7,TRBV27,CASREGDRDYEQYF,TGTGCCAGCAGGGAGGGGGACAGGGACTACGAGCAGTACTTC
-,-,TRBJ1-5,TRBV28,CASSPGPNQPQHF,TGTGCCAGCAGCCCCGGTCCTAATCAGCCCCAGCATTTT
-,-,TRBJ1-2,TRBV30,CAWSTTWGYTF,TGTGCCTGGAGTACTACATGGGGCTACACCTTC
-,TRBD1,TRBJ1-5,TRBV19,CASSPLDRGSNQPQHF,TGTGCCAGTAGCCCCCTCGACAGGGGAAGCAATCAGCCCCAGCATTTT
-,-,TRBJ2-3,TRBV10-1,CASSDPAAVDTQYF,TGCGCCAGCAGTGATCCCGCAGCGGTAGATACGCAGTATTTT
-,-,TRBJ2-5,TRBV5-1,CASSLAEEETQYF,TGCGCCAGCAGCTTGGCTGAAGAGGAGACCCAGTACTTC
-,-,TRBJ1-1,TRBV28,CASSSPVWAAFEAFF,TGTGCCAGCAGCTCCCCGGTTTGGGCAGCCTTTGAAGCTTTCTTT
-,TRBD1,TRBJ1-2,TRBV6-5,CASTPGTVNYGYTF,TGTGCCAGCACCCCTGGGACAGTTAACTATGGCTACACCTTC
-,-,TRBJ1-3,TRBV15,CATSRDRGWGNTIYF,TGTGCCACCAGCAGAGACAGGGGATGGGGAAACACCATATATTTT
-,TRBD2,TRBJ2-5,TRBV6-1,CASSLRGGRETQYF,TGTGCCAGCAGTCTGCGGGGGGGCCGGGAGACCCAGTACTTC
-,TRBD2,TRBJ2-3,TRBV10-1,CASPGLVGTDTQYF,TGCGCCAGCCCTGGACTAGTTGGCACAGATACGCAGTATTTT
-,-,TRBJ2-7,TRBV6-1,CASSELRQGPPYEQYF,TGTGCCAGCAGTGAACTGCGGCAAGGTCCTCCCTACGAGCAGTACTTC
-,-,TRBJ2-7,TRBV7-9,CASSPARFEQYF,TGTGCCAGCAGTCCTGCCCGGTTCGAGCAGTACTTC
-,-,TRBJ2-7,TRBV29-1,CSALTDYEQYF,TGCAGCGCCTTGACTGATTACGAGCAGTACTTC
-,-,TRBJ1-2,TRBV9,CASSTPGNLDYGYTF,TGTGCCAGCAGCACCCCCGGGAATTTAGACTATGGCTACACCTTC
few,-,TRBJ2-7,TRBV4-3,CASSQDSNTYEQYF,TGCGCCAGCAGCCAAGATTCGAACACCTACGAGCAGTACTTC
few,TRBD1,TRBJ1-2,TRBV29-1,CSGGTGGSDTF,TGCAGCGGGGGGACAGGCGGTAGCGACACCTTC
-,-,TRBJ1-5,TRBV9,CASSRTGYQPQHF,TGTGCCAGCAGCCGAACAGGGTATCAGCCCCAGCATTTT
-,TRBD2,TRBJ2-3,TRBV19,CASSMRTGGFTDTQYF,TGTGCCAGTAGTATGAGGACGGGGGGGTTCACAGATACGCAGTATTTT
-,TRBD1,TRBJ1-4,TRBV6-1,CASSSRQGTNEKLFF,TGTGCCAGCAGTTCTCGACAGGGGACGAATGAAAAACTGTTTTTT
-,TRBD1,TRBJ2-7,TRBV30,CAWRPVGTGNGEQYF,TGTGCCTGGAGACCCGTGGGGACAGGGAATGGCGAGCAGTACTTC
-,TRBD1,TRBJ1-1,TRBV18,CASSPSQGVGYAEAFF,TGTGCCAGCTCACCATCCCAGGGGGTCGGTTACGCTGAAGCTTTCTTT
-,TRBD1,TRBJ2-7,TRBV6-5,CASSYSDRGPYEQYF,TGTGCCAGCAGTTACTCGGACAGGGGGCCCTACGAGCAGTACTTC
once,-,TRBJ2-2,TRBV5-1,CASSPGVIAGELFF,TGCGCCAGCAGTCCAGGGGTTATTGCCGGGGAGCTGTTTTTT
-,TRBD1,TRBJ1-6,TRBV28,CASSLPVGQGYSPLHF,TGTGCCAGCAGTTTACCGGTGGGACAGGGGTATTCACCCCTCCACTTT
-,TRBD1,TRBJ1-1,TRBV6-5,CASRFRDRDFF,TGTGCCAGCAGATTCCGGGACAGGGATTTCTTT
few,-,TRBJ1-2,TRBV7-2,CASSSLTTRGYTF,TGTGCCAGCAGCTCTCTAACCACGCGAGGCTACACCTTC
-,-,TRBJ2-2,TRBV4-1,CASSQDHVGGNTGELFF,TGCGCCAGCAGCCAAGATCACGTGGGGGGAAACACCGGGGAGCTGTTTTTT
-,TRBD1,TRBJ2-1,TRBV15,CATSPDRGSYNEQFF,TGTGCCACCAGTCCTGACAGGGGATCCTACAATGAGCAGTTCTTC
-,-,TRBJ2-5,TRBV6-1,CASSEGGVGVETQYF,TGTGCCAGCAGTGAAGGCGGCGTCGGGGTAGAGACCCAGTACTTC
-,-,TRBJ2-3,TRBV6-5,CASKRATRDTQYF,TGTGCCAGTAAGCGGGCCACGCGGGATACGCAGTATTTT
-,-,TRBJ2-4,TRBV13,CASSLIGREGENIQYF,TGTGCCAGCAGCTTGATAGGCAGGGAGGGGGAAAACATTCAGTACTTC
once,TRBD1,TRBJ1-1,TRBV6-5,CASSYSGRGSTEAFF,TGTGCCAGCAGTTACTCGGGCAGGGGGAGCACTGAAGCTTTCTTT
-,TRBD2,TRBJ2-1,TRBV10-3,CAISERLAGGGDEQFF,TGTGCCATCAGTGAAAGGTTGGCGGGGGGCGGGGATGAGCAGTTCTTC
-,-,TRBJ1-2,TRBV6-1,CASSQAGTGLWGYTF,TGTGCCAGCAGCCAAGCGGGGACGGGTCTATGGGGCTACACCTTC
-,TRBD1,TRBJ2-7,TRBV6-1,CASRATGLEQYF,TGTGCCAGCAGGGCGACAGGGCTCGAGCAGTACTTC
-,-,TRBJ1-6,TRBV6-1,CASSEMGVTGAPLHF,TGTGCCAGCAGTGAAATGGGGGTGACAGGCGCGCCCCTCCACTTT